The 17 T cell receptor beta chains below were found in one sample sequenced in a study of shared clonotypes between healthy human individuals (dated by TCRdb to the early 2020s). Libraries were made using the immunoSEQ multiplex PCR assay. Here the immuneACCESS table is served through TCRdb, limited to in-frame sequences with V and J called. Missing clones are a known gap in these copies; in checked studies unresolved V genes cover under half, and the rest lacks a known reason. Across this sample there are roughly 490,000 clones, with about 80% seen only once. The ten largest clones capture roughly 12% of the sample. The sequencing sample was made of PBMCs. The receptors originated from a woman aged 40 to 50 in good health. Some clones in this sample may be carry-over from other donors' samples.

The CDR3 is CASSEGNSGSDTQYF. CDR3 bases: TGTGCCAGCAGTGAAGGGAACAGCGGGTCAGATACGCAGTATTTT. This chain connects TRBV6-1 to TRBJ2-3, with D tentatively TRBD2 (6 bases). CDR1 is MNHNS and CDR2 is SASEGT in the germline V gene. Deletions cut 1 base from V and 4 bases from J, with 12 bases between. The CDR3 sequence is 15 residues long.

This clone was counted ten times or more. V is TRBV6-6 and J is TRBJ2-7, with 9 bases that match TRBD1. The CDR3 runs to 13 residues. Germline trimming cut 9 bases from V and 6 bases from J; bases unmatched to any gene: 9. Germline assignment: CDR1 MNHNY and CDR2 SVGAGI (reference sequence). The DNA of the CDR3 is TGTGCCAGTTCGGGACAGGGTGAGGGCGAGCAGTACTTC. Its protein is CASSGQGEGEQYF.

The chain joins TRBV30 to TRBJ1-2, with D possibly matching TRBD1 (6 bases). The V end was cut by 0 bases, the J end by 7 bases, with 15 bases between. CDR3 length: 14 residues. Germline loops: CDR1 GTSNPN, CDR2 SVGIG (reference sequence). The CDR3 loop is CAWSVPGGWSGYTF. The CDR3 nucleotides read TGTGCCTGGAGTGTACCCGGGGGCTGGAGTGGCTACACCTTC.

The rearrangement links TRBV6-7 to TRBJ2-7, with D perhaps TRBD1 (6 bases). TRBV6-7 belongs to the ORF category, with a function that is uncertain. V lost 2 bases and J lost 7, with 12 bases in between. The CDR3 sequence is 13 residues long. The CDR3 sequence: CASSYRDTSEQYF. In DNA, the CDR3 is TGTGCCAGCAGTTACCGGGACACCTCAGAGCAGTACTTC.

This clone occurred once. CDR3: CASTAGGSHETQYF. In nucleotides, the CDR3 is TGTGCCAGCACTGCAGGGGGGTCCCATGAGACCCAGTACTTC. The V and J genes are TRBV28 and TRBJ2-5; a weak D match, TRBD1 (7 bases). Germline values: CDR1 MDHEN, CDR2 SYDVKM. The CDR3 length is 14 residues. Trimming left V 7 bases short and J 5 bases short, with 17 bases between.

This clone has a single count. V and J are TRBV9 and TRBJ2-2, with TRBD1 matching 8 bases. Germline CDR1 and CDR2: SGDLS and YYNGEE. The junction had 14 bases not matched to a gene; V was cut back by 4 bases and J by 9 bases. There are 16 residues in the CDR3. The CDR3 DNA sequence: TGTGCCAGCAGCACACCTAAAGACAGGGGCGACAGGGAGCTGTTTTTT. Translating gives CASSTPKDRGDRELFF.

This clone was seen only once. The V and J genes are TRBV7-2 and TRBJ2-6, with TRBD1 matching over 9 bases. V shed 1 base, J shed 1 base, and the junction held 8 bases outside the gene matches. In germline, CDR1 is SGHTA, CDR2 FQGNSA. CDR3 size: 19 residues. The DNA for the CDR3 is TGTGCCAGCAGCTTAGTTGCCGGGACAGGGAGGTCTGGGGCCAACGTCCTGACTTTC. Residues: CASSLVAGTGRSGANVLTF.

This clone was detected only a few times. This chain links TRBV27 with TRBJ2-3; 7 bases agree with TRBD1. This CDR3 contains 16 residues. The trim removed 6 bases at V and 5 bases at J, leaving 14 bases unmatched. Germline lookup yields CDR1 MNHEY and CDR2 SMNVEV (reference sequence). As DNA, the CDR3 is TGTGCCAGCAGCCCTAGGGGGACAGTGGTGCAAGATACGCAGTATTTT. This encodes CASSPRGTVVQDTQYF.

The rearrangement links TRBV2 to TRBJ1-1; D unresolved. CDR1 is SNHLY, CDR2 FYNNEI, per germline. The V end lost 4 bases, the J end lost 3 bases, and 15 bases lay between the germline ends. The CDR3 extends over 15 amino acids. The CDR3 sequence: CASSVAGVMDTEAFF. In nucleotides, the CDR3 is TGTGCCAGCAGTGTGGCAGGAGTGATGGACACTGAAGCTTTCTTT.

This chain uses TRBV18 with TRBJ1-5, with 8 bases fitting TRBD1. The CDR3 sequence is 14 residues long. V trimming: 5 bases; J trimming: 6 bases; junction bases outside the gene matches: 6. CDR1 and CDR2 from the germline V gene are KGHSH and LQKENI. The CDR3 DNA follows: TGTGCCAGCTCAACACAGGGGGTAGGTCAGCCCCAGCATTTT. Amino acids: CASSTQGVGQPQHF.

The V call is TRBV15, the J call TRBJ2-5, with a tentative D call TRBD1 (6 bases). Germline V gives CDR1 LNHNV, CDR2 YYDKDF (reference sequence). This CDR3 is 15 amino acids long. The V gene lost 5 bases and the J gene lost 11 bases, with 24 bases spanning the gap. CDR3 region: CATSRTRGLPQEQYF. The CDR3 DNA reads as TGTGCCACCAGCCGAACCAGGGGCCTCCCCCAAGAGCAGTACTTC.

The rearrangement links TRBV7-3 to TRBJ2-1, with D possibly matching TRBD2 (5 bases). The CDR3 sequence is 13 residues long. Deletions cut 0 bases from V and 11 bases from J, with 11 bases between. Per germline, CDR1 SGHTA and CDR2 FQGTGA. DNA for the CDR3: TGTGCCAGCAGCTTAACGTTCGCGGGCCAGCAGTTCTTC. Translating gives CASSLTFAGQQFF.

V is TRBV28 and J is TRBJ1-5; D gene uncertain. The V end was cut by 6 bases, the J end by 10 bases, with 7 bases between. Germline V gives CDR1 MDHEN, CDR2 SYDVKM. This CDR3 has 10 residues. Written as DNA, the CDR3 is TGTGCCAGCAGCCGAGACCCCCAGCATTTT. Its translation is CASSRDPQHF.

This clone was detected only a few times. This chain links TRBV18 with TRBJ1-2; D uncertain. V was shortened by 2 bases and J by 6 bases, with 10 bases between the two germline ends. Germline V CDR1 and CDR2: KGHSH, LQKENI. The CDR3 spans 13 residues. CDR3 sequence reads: CASSPGVRDGYTF. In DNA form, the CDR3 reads TGTGCCAGCTCACCAGGGGTGAGAGATGGCTACACCTTC.

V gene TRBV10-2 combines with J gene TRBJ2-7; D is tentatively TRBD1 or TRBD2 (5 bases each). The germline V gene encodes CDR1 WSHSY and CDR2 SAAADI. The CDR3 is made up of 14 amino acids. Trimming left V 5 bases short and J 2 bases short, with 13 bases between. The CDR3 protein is CASSTRTSTYEQYF. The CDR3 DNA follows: TGCGCCAGCAGTACTAGGACAAGCACCTACGAGCAGTACTTC.

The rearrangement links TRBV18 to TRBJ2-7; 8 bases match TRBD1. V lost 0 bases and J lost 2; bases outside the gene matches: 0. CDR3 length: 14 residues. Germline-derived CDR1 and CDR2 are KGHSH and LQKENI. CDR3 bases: TGTGCCAGCTCACCACCGACAGGGGCCTACGAGCAGTACTTC. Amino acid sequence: CASSPPTGAYEQYF.

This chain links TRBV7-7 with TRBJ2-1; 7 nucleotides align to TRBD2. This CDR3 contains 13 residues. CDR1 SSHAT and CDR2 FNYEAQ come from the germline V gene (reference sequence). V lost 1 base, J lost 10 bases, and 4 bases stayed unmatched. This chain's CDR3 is CASSLGLADEQFF. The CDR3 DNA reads TGTGCCAGCAGCTTAGGGCTAGCGGACGAGCAGTTCTTC.